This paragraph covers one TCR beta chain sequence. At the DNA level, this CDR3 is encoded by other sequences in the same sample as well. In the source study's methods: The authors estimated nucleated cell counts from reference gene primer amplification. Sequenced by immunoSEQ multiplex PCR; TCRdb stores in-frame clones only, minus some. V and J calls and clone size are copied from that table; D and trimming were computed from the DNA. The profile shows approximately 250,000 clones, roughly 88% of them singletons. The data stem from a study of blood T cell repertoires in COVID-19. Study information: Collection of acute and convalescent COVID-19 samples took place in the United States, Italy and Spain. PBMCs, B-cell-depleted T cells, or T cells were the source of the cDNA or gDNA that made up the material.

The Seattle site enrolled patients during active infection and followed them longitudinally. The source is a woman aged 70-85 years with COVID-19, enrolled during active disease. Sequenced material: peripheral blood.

CDR3 sequence reads: CASSLGQEAANEKLFF. In DNA, the CDR3 is TGCGCCAGCAGCCTAGGACAGGAAGCAGCTAATGAAAAACTGTTTTTT. V and J are TRBV5-1 and TRBJ1-4, with TRBD1 identical over 7 bases. The CDR3 runs to 16 residues. The junction had 9 bases not matched to a gene; V was cut back by 4 bases and J by 3 bases. Germline CDR1 is SGHRS and CDR2 is YFSETQ.